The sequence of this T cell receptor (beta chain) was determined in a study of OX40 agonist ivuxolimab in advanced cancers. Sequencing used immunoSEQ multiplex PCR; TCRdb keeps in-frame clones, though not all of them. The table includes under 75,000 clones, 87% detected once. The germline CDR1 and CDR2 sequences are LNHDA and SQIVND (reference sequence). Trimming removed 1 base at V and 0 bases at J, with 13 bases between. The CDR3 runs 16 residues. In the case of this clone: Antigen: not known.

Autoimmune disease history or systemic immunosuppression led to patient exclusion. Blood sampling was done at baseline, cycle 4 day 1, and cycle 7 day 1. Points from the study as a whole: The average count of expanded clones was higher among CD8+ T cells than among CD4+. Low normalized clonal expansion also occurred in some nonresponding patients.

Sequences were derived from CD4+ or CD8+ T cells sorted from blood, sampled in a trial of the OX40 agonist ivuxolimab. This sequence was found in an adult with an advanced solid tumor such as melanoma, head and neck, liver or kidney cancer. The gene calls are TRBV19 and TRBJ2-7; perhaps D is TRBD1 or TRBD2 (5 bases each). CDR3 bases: TGTGCCAGTAGTATAGTTGGGGGATTGAGCTCCTACGAGCAGTACTTC. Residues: CASSIVGGLSSYEQYF.